The entry that follows covers one T cell receptor beta chain sequence. The CDR3 spans 16 residues. The germline V gene has CDR1 SEHNR and CDR2 FQNEAQ (reference sequence). V lost 8 bases, J lost 4 bases, and 16 bases stayed unmatched. The data stem from a study of PD-L1 blockade in urothelial cancer. Study overall: Patients had been given 0 to 3 earlier chemotherapy regimens. Counts from blood samples showed a median of around 150,000 T cells. Analysis of the blood was performed 3 weeks (second dose) and 6 weeks after treatment start.

Each PCR received spiked synthetic TCR analog templates. Using immunoSEQ multiplex PCR, the repertoire was profiled, and TCRdb retains in-frame clones only, with some absent. The data hold 90,000 to 120,000 clones, with approximately 86% observed a single time. This chain uses TRBV7-9 with TRBJ1-1; 7 nucleotides agree with TRBD1. This TCR was recovered from a man aged 45-60 years with urothelial cancer. Sequenced here: PBMCs, sampled around atezolizumab (anti-PD-L1) treatment. The CDR3 bases are TGTGCCAGCCTCAGCCCAACAGCGACAGGGATCACTGAAGCTTTCTTT. It is translated as CASLSPTATGITEAFF.